What follows is one T cell receptor (beta chain) and its context. Its antigen remains unidentified. This CDR3 comprises 12 residues. Per the germline V gene, CDR1 is MNHEY and CDR2 is SVGAGI. The ends were cut back, 10 bases at V and 3 bases at J, with 9 bases in the middle. These data originate in a study of T cell responses to AZD1222 COVID-19 vaccine. Study details: Pooling covered second doses at about 4 or about 12 weeks.

Measured with immunoSEQ multiplex PCR; TCRdb has only the in-frame clones, and not every one. The data contain some 120,000 clones, 85% to 90% of them singletons. Findings of the study overall: Vaccine-associated CD4 TCRs spanned spike, dominant at 160-218 and 743-854. Samples come after the peak T cell response, not at day 14. With two AZD1222 doses given, Spike-specific TCR breadth and depth both rose.

The sequenced sample was peripheral blood, obtained on day 0 of AZD1222 vaccination. This receptor was identified in an adult in good health. The rearrangement links TRBV6-5 to TRBJ2-2, with D perhaps TRBD2 (5 bases). CDR3 loop: CATRGYTGELFF. The CDR3 DNA reads TGTGCCACCCGGGGTTACACCGGGGAGCTGTTTTTT.